The 21 T cell receptor beta chains given below trace back to one sample, sequenced in a study of blood T cells in healthy people across ages. Using a J-beta primer mix together with a sample-barcoded 5' primer, a second PCR was run for roughly 6 to 12 cycles. TCRdb reprocessed the 5' RACE reads via MiXCR and lists one record per CDR3 protein. The sample lists about 1,500,000 distinct CDR3 sequences; over 25% were seen once. The sequenced sample was blood. The receptors shown here come from a woman aged 25-40 years in good health.

This sequence joins TRBV28 and TRBJ2-2; 9 bases agree with TRBD2. After removal of 2 bases from V and 5 bases from J, the junction contained 3 bases not matched to a gene. This CDR3 spans 15 amino acids. Per the germline V gene, CDR1 is MDHEN and CDR2 is SYDVKM. CDR3 DNA: TGTGCCAGCAGTTTACTAGCGGGGAGGACCGGGGAGCTGTTTTTT. Translated: CASSLLAGRTGELFF. Full variable domain (rest looked up from reference TRBV28 and TRBJ2-2): DVKVTQSSRYLVKRTGEKVFLECVQDMDHENMFWYRQDPGLGLRLIYFSYDVKMKEKGDIPEGYSVSREKKERFSLILESASTNQTSMYLCASSLLAGRTGELFFGEGSRLTVL.

The genes are TRBV7-9 and TRBJ1-6; 7 nucleotides match TRBD1. This CDR3 contains 13 residues. V was pared by 4 bases and J by 10 bases, with 4 bases of the junction left unmatched. The germline V gene has CDR1 SEHNR and CDR2 FQNEAQ (reference sequence). The CDR3 nucleotides read TGTGCCAGCAGCTGGGACAGCATATCACCCCTCCACTTT. The encoded protein is CASSWDSISPLHF.

This clonotype has just a few counts. The genes are TRBV9 and TRBJ2-1; 11 bases line up with TRBD2. Per germline, CDR1 SGDLS and CDR2 YYNGEE. The CDR3 consists of 16 residues. The V segment lost 2 bases and the J segment 5 bases; nucleotides outside the gene matches: 6. The CDR3 loop reads CASSVSGLAENNEQFF. CDR3 nucleotides: TGTGCCAGCAGCGTCTCGGGACTAGCGGAGAACAATGAGCAGTTCTTC. Drawing the rest from reference TRBV9 and TRBJ2-1, the complete variable domain is DSGVTQTPKHLITATGQRVTLRCSPRSGDLSVYWYQQSLDQGLQFLIQYYNGEERAKGNILERFSAQQFPDLHSELNLSSLELGDSALYFCASSVSGLAENNEQFFGPGTRLTVL.

This clonotype was seen many times. J is TRBJ2-4 and V is TRBV12-5; a possible D gene is TRBD1 (6 bases). V lost 2 bases to trimming and J lost 1 base, with 15 bases between them. CDR3 size: 17 residues. Germline CDR1 is LGHNT and CDR2 is FRNRAP. CDR3 region: CASGLLTGSAAKNIQYF. CDR3 nucleotides: TGTGCTAGTGGTTTGTTAACAGGGTCGGCTGCCAAAAACATTCAGTACTTC.

The V gene is TRBV6-5, the J gene TRBJ1-4; D gene unclear. V lost 0 bases and J 0 bases, leaving 14 bases between the germline ends. The CDR3 totals 18 residues. Per the germline V gene, CDR1 is MNHEY and CDR2 is SVGAGI. CDR3 coding DNA: TGTGCCAGCAGTTACTCAGGACGGGCTGTTGCAACTAATGAAAAACTGTTTTTT. Translating gives CASSYSGRAVATNEKLFF.

This clonotype appeared a few times. This chain's CDR3 is CASSYGLNSPLHF. CDR3 in DNA: TGTGCCAGCAGCTATGGACTGAATTCACCCCTCCACTTT. This sequence joins TRBV7-9 and TRBJ1-6; D ambiguous. Per the germline V gene, CDR1 is SEHNR and CDR2 is FQNEAQ (reference sequence). V was trimmed by 4 bases and J by 7 bases, leaving 8 bases between them. This CDR3 region has 13 residues.

The sample holds many counts of this clonotype. The genes are TRBV5-1 and TRBJ2-3, with 10 bases identical to TRBD1. Germline V lookup: CDR1 SGHRS, CDR2 YFSETQ. CDR3 size: 16 residues. Trimming cost V 4 bases and J 1 base; bases outside gene matches: 6. In DNA, the CDR3 is TGCGCCAGCAGCGCGACCGGGACAGGGGGCACAGATACGCAGTATTTT. Translating gives CASSATGTGGTDTQYF. The entire variable domain, with the rest obtained from reference TRBV5-1 and TRBJ2-3, is as follows: KAGVTQTPRYLIKTRGQQVTLSCSPISGHRSVSWYQQTPGQGLQFLFEYFSETQRNKGNFPGRFSGRQFSNSRSEMNVSTLELGDSALYLCASSATGTGGTDTQYFGPGTRLTVL.

A few counts support this clonotype. The chain has TRBV7-2 and TRBJ2-3, with D hard to call. This CDR3 comprises 13 residues. CDR1 and CDR2 (germline): SGHTA, FQGNSA. Trimming took off 1 base at V and 4 bases at J, with 6 bases between the two ends. The CDR3 here is CASSLVHPDTQYF. CDR3 in DNA: TGTGCCAGCAGCTTAGTCCACCCAGATACGCAGTATTTT.

This clonotype was observed a few times. This chain joins TRBV5-1 and TRBJ2-5; D is unresolved. There are 13 residues in the CDR3. In germline, CDR1 is SGHRS, CDR2 YFSETQ. V was clipped by 0 bases and J by 5 bases, with 8 bases between them. CDR3 loop: CASSLDVRETQYF. The CDR3 nucleotides read TGCGCCAGCAGCTTGGATGTCCGGGAGACCCAGTACTTC.

Worth noting for this clonotype: A much more abundant neighbour one base away suggests this may be a read error. The chain recombines TRBV12-3 or TRBV12-4 with TRBJ2-7; possible D gene TRBD1, 5 bases. V lost 6 bases to trimming and J lost 3 bases, with 12 bases between them. This CDR3 region has 13 residues. The CDR3 protein is CASRSTGCYEQYF. CDR3 DNA: TGTGCCAGCAGATCTACAGGTTGCTACGAGCAGTACTTC.

The chain links TRBV4-1 to TRBJ2-7; D unclear. Germline V gene sequence: CDR1 MGHRA, CDR2 YSYEKL. The CDR3 runs 14 residues. V lost 2 bases and J lost 7, with 15 bases in between. The CDR3 DNA reads as TGCGCCAGCAGCCAAACCTCGACCCGGCCAGAGCAGTACTTC. Encoded protein: CASSQTSTRPEQYF.

This clonotype showed up just a few times. V and J are TRBV5-5 and TRBJ2-2, with TRBD2 as a possible D gene (6 bases). The CDR3 covers 14 residues. Germline CDR1 reads SGHKS; CDR2 reads YYEKEE (reference sequence). V was shortened by 3 bases and J by 4 bases, with 10 bases between the two germline ends. CDR3 in amino acids: CASSSGSITGELFF. CDR3 sequence (DNA): TGTGCCAGCAGCTCCGGGAGCATCACCGGGGAGCTGTTTTTT.

This clonotype has a single count. The chain employs TRBV7-2 and TRBJ1-5; D gene unclear. Germline assignment: CDR1 SGHTA and CDR2 FQGNSA. The CDR3 runs 12 residues. Trimming cost V 1 base and J 9 bases, with 7 bases left between them. CDR3 DNA sequence: TGTGCCAGCAGCTTAGAATGGGGGCCCCAGCATTTT. It translates to CASSLEWGPQHF.

The rearrangement joins TRBV10-1 to TRBJ2-4, with D possibly TRBD2 on 5 matching bases. Trimming removed 0 bases from V and 14 bases from J, with 14 bases in between. The V gene's germline CDR1 is WNHNN and CDR2 SYGVQD (reference sequence). The CDR3 has 13 amino acids. CDR3 protein: CASSESRSSGEYF. The CDR3 DNA reads TGCGCCAGCAGTGAGTCGAGAAGTTCCGGGGAGTACTTC.

In this sample, this clonotype turned up a few times. The rearrangement joins TRBV5-1 to TRBJ2-5; 8 bases fit TRBD2. This CDR3 is built from 18 residues. V trimming: 3 bases; J trimming: 2 bases; junction bases outside the gene matches: 15. Germline assignment: CDR1 SGHRS and CDR2 YFSETQ. This CDR3 reads CASSSPSWREASQETQYF. CDR3 bases: TGCGCCAGCAGCTCGCCTTCCTGGCGGGAGGCCTCACAAGAGACCCAGTACTTC.

This clonotype was seen a few times. V gene TRBV20-1 combines with J gene TRBJ2-7; perhaps TRBD2 as D (5 bases). The CDR3 has 14 amino acids. Germline CDR1 and CDR2: DFQATT and SNEGSKA (reference sequence). Trimming cost V 4 bases and J 6 bases, with 19 bases left between them. For the CDR3, the DNA is TGCAGTGCTATCCCTCGGGCTAGGAGGCCCGAGCAGTACTTC. Protein: CSAIPRARRPEQYF.

This clonotype turned up a few times. The chain uses TRBV7-2 and TRBJ2-7; 9 bases line up with TRBD2. Trimming took 3 bases from V and 6 from J; bases not matched to a gene: 6. Germline V lookup: CDR1 SGHTA, CDR2 FQGNSA. The CDR3 runs 14 residues. The CDR3 loop reads CASSLPSGNSEQYF. The DNA of the CDR3 is TGTGCCAGCAGCTTGCCTAGCGGGAATTCCGAGCAGTACTTC.

Ten or more counts support this clonotype. The chain uses TRBV24-1 and TRBJ1-2, with TRBD1 matching 7 bases. This CDR3 has 15 residues. Trimming took 2 bases from V and 6 from J; bases not matched to a gene: 8. CDR1 and CDR2 (germline): KGHDR, SFDVKD. The CDR3 reads CATSDSVDRVDGYTF. The CDR3 nucleotides are TGTGCCACCAGTGATTCGGTTGACAGGGTGGATGGCTACACCTTC.

The chain employs TRBV30 and TRBJ1-2, with 7 bases lining up with TRBD1. Trimming took 0 bases from V and 4 from J; bases not matched to a gene: 5. This CDR3 has 14 amino acids. The V gene's germline CDR1 is GTSNPN and CDR2 SVGIG (reference sequence). The CDR3 coding sequence is TGTGCCTGGAGTGTACAGGGGTTCCCCTATGGCTACACCTTC. It is translated as CAWSVQGFPYGYTF.

This clonotype was counted once. The CDR3 sequence is CSVRRYSNQPQHF. The CDR3 region has the DNA TGCAGTGTTAGGCGGTATAGCAATCAGCCCCAGCATTTT. This chain uses TRBV20-1 with TRBJ1-5; D gene ambiguous. The CDR3 totals 13 residues. Trimming shortened V by 7 bases and J by 0 bases, and 10 bases separated the two germline ends. Per the germline V gene, CDR1 is DFQATT and CDR2 is SNEGSKA (reference sequence).

The CDR3 region has the DNA TGTGCCAGCAGCGTAGGACAGTCACCCACCTACGAGCAGTACTTC. Translation gives CASSVGQSPTYEQYF. The chain employs TRBV9 and TRBJ2-7; D is perhaps TRBD1 (5 bases). Trimming removed 0 bases from V and 2 bases from J, with 12 bases in between. This CDR3 comprises 15 residues. Germline loops: CDR1 SGDLS, CDR2 YYNGEE.